This TCR beta chain was identified during a study of T cells in Graves' hyperthyroidism and ophthalmopathy. Uncontrolled infections, other autoimmune diseases, pregnancy or lactation led to exclusion of patients. Germline values: CDR1 SNHLY, CDR2 FYNNEI. The CDR3 is 14 amino acids. V gave up 4 bases and J gave up 4 bases; unmatched junction bases: 5. This clonotype was seen many times. RNA transcripts served as the template for amplifying TCR beta CDR3 regions. RT-PCR in the first round (using the HTBI primer set) targeted the TCR CDR3. One entry per CDR3 protein, called by TCRdb with MiXCR from the multiplex PCR reads. In the table there are more than 500,000 distinct CDR3 sequences, 46% of which are singletons.

The source is an adult woman with Graves' disease, either hyperthyroidism or ophthalmopathy (not recorded which). The chain couples TRBV2 to TRBJ2-7; 9 nucleotides align to TRBD1. The material sequenced was peripheral blood or thyroid tissue (not recorded which). CDR3 sequence reads: CASSAGTGIYEQYF. The CDR3 DNA is TGTGCCAGCAGTGCCGGGACAGGGATATACGAGCAGTACTTC.